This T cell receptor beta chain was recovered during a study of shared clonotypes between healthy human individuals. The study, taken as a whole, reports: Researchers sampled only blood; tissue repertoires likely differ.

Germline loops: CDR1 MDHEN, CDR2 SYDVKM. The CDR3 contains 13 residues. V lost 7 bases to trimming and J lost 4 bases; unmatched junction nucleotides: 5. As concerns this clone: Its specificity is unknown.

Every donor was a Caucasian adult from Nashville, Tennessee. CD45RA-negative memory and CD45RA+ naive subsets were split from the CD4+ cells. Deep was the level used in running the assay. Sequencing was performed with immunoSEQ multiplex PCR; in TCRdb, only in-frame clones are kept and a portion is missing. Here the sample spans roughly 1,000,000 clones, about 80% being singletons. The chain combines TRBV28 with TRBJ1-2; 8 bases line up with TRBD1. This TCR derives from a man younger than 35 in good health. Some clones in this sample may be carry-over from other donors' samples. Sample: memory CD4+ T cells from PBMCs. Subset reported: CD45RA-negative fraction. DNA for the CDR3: TGTGCCAGCACCGCAGGGGGCGTCTATGGCTACACCTTC. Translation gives CASTAGGVYGYTF.